This TCR beta chain stems from a study of control samples from healthy donors and cancer patients (dated by TCRdb to about 2020). From V the trimming removes 2 bases and from J it removes 1 base, while the gene matches leave 7 bases of the junction unaccounted for. There are 16 amino acids in the CDR3, from cysteine to phenylalanine inclusive. Just the 48-base CDR3 DNA is kept, in frame starting at base 1. CDR1 and CDR2 were assigned from the germline V gene as SGHTA and FQGTGA. Library generation was performed with the immunoSEQ multiplex PCR assay. This is the immuneACCESS table as TCRdb keeps it, with only in-frame sequences that have V and J called. A part of the clones is gone; compared with another copy, unresolved V genes explain less than half, and the rest is unexplained. The sample includes 120,000 to 150,000 clones, with around 90% observed a single time. The ten biggest clones cover roughly 3.2% of the sample.

This clone was found a few times. Its antigen has not been determined. Base qualities are missing; no much larger clone stands one base away. The chain is encoded by TRBV7-3 joined to TRBJ1-2, with 7 central nucleotides matching TRBD1. The sample taken for sequencing was blood. The sequence came from a man aged 25-40 years in good health. Here is the DNA: TGTGCCAGCAGCTTACACGCAGGGGGGATTAACTATGGCTACACCTTC. Translation gives CASSLHAGGINYGYTF.